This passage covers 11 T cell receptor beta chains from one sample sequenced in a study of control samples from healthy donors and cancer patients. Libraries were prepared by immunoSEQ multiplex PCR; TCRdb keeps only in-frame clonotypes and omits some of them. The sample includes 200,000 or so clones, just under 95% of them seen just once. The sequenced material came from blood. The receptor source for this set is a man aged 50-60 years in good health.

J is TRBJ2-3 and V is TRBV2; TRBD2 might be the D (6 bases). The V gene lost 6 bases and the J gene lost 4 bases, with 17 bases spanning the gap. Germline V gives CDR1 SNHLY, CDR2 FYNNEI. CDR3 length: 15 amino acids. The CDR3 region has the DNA TGTGCCAGCAGCCAGACTACTAGCTACCCAGATACGCAGTATTTT. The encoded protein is CASSQTTSYPDTQYF.

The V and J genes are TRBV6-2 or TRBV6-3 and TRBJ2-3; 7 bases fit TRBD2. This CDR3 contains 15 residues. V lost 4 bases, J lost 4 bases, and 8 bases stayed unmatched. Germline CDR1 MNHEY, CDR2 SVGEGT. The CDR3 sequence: CASSFGFGGADTQYF. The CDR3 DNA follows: TGTGCCAGCAGTTTTGGCTTTGGGGGGGCAGATACGCAGTATTTT.

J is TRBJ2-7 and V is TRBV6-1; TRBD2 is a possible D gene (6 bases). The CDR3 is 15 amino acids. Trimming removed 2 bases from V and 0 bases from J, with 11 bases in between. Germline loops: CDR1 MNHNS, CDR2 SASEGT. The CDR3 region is CASSEWLGGSYEQYF. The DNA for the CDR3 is TGTGCCAGCAGTGAATGGCTGGGAGGCTCCTACGAGCAGTACTTC.

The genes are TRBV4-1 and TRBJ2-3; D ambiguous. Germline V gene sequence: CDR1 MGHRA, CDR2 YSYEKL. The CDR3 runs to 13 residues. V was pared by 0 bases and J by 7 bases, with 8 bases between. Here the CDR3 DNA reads TGCGCCAGCAGCCAAGACGGGCTTAATACGCAGTATTTT. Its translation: CASSQDGLNTQYF.

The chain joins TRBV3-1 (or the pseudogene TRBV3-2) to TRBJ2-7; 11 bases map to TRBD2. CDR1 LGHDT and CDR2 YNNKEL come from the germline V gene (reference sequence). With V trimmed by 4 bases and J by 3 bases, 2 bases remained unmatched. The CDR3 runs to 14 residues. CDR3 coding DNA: TGTGCCAGCAGCCCCACTAGCGGGGGCTACGAGCAGTACGTC. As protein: CASSPTSGGYEQYV.

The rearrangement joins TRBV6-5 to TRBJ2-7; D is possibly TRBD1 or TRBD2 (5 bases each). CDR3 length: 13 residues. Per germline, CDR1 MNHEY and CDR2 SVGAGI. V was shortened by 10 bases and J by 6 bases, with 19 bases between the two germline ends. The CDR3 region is CATFAGRGLEQYF. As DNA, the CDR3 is TGTGCCACCTTTGCAGGGAGAGGGCTCGAGCAGTACTTC.

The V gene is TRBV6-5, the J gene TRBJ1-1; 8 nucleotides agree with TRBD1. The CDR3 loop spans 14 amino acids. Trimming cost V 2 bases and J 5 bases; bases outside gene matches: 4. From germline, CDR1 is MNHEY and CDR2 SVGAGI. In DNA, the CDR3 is TGTGCCAGCAGTTACGCGACAGGGGAAACTGAAGCTTTCTTT. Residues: CASSYATGETEAFF.

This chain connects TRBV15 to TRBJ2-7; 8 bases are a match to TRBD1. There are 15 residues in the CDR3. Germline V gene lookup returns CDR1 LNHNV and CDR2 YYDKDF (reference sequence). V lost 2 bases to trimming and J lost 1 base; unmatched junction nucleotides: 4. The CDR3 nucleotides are TGTGCCACCAGCAGATCAGGGACAGGATCCTACGAGCAGTACGTC. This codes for CATSRSGTGSYEQYV.

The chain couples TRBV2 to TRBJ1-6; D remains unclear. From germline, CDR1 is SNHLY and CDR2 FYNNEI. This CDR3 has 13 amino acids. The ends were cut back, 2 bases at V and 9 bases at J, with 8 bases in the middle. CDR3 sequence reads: CASSEIGGSPLHF. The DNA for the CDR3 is TGTGCCAGCAGTGAAATTGGTGGTTCACCCCTCCACTTT.

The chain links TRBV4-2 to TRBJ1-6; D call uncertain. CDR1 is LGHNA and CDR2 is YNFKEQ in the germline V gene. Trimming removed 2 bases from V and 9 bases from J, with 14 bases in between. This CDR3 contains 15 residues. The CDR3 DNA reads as TGTGCCAGCAGCCAAAAACTTGATGTCGGTTCACCCCTCCACTTT. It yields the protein CASSQKLDVGSPLHF.

The CDR3 nucleotides read TGTGCCATCAGTGCAGGAGCCCAACAAGAGACCCAGTACTTC. This translates into CAISAGAQQETQYF. The chain employs TRBV10-3 and TRBJ2-5; no clear D. The CDR3 loop spans 14 amino acids. V lost 4 bases, J lost 2 bases, and 11 bases lay in between. Germline-derived CDR1 and CDR2 are ENHRY and SYGVKD.